The 8 T cell receptor beta chains presented below share a single source sample, sequenced in a study of T cells in Graves' hyperthyroidism and ophthalmopathy. Amplification of TCR beta CDR3 regions used RNA as the template. Researchers ran a first-round RT-PCR on the TCR CDR3 using the HTBI primer set. MiXCR was run by TCRdb on the multiplex PCR reads, yielding one entry per CDR3 protein. This table has more than 650,000 distinct CDR3 sequences, approximately 14% appearing once. The source material was blood. The source of these receptors is a young woman with Graves' hyperthyroidism.

The chain recombines TRBV6-2 or TRBV6-3 with TRBJ1-5; D not certain. Germline V CDR1 and CDR2: MNHEY, SVGEGT. There are 12 residues in the CDR3. V gave up 9 bases and J gave up 5 bases, with 11 bases separating them. The CDR3 DNA reads TGTGCCAGTAAGACGCTGGATCAGCCCCAGCATTTT. As protein: CASKTLDQPQHF.

This clonotype was observed a few times. The rearrangement uses TRBV2 and TRBJ2-6; no definite D call. Trimming removed 6 bases at V and 0 bases at J, with 6 bases between. Germline V CDR1 and CDR2: SNHLY, FYNNEI. This CDR3 comprises 14 residues. CDR3 DNA sequence: TGTGCCAGCAGCGCTAGCTCTGGGGCCAACGTCCTGACTTTC. Its protein product is CASSASSGANVLTF.

The chain couples TRBV7-2 to TRBJ2-1; a weak D match, TRBD2 (6 bases). The V end lost 1 base, the J end lost 7 bases, and 23 bases lay between the germline ends. Germline CDR1 is SGHTA and CDR2 is FQGNSA. This CDR3 has 18 residues. CDR3 amino acids: CASSLVAYIGRDGNEQFF. The DNA of the CDR3 is TGTGCCAGCAGCTTAGTGGCCTATATTGGGCGGGACGGTAATGAGCAGTTCTTC. The variable domain in full, with the rest retrieved from reference TRBV7-2 and TRBJ2-1, is GAGVSQSPSNKVTEKGKDVELRCDPISGHTALYWYRQSLGQGLEFLIYFQGNSAPDKSGLPSDRFSAERTGGSVSTLTIQRTQQEDSAVYLCASSLVAYIGRDGNEQFFGPGTRLTVL.

The chain combines TRBV29-1 with TRBJ1-2; 12 bases are shared with TRBD1. CDR3 length: 15 amino acids. The V and J ends lost 6 bases and 6 bases, in that order; junction bases with no gene match: 11. CDR1 and CDR2 (germline): SQVTM, ANQGSEA. The CDR3 nucleotides read TGCAGCGTCGGGGAGAGGGACAGGGGGCTGGATGGCTACACCTTC. Protein product: CSVGERDRGLDGYTF.

V gene TRBV29-1 combines with J gene TRBJ2-1; perhaps TRBD1 as D (6 bases). Germline CDR1 reads SQVTM; CDR2 reads ANQGSEA. CDR3 length: 16 amino acids. Trimming took off 1 base at V and 0 bases at J, with 13 bases between the two ends. As DNA, the CDR3 is TGCAGCGTTGAAGTTTGGGGGCGGAGCTCCTACAATGAGCAGTTCTTC. Translating it yields CSVEVWGRSSYNEQFF.

V gene TRBV9 combines with J gene TRBJ2-7, with D possibly TRBD1 on 6 matching bases. This CDR3 spans 15 amino acids. V was cut by 3 bases and J by 5 bases, with 18 bases left in between. Germline values: CDR1 SGDLS, CDR2 YYNGEE. For the CDR3, the DNA is TGTGCCAGCAGCGCATCGGGACACTGGCTCGACGAGCAGTACTTC. This translates into CASSASGHWLDEQYF.

This rearrangement joins TRBV20-1 to TRBJ2-3; 10 bases fit TRBD2. Germline CDR1 is DFQATT and CDR2 is SNEGSKA (reference sequence). The CDR3 extends over 18 amino acids. The trim removed 0 bases at V and 2 bases at J, leaving 11 bases unmatched. The CDR3 coding sequence is TGCAGTGCTAGAGATGGGCTAGCGGGAGTATTCCCCACAGATACGCAGTATTTT. Encoded protein: CSARDGLAGVFPTDTQYF.

In its sample, this clonotype was seen a few times. The V gene is TRBV4-1, the J gene TRBJ1-4; TRBD1 agrees at 8 bases. The CDR3 spans 12 residues. Looked up from germline, CDR1 is MGHRA and CDR2 is YSYEKL. V dropped 9 bases and J dropped 7; count of bases not matched to a gene: 4. Written as DNA, the CDR3 is TGCGCCAGTACAGGGGGTGGTGAAAAACTGTTTTTT. This translates into CASTGGGEKLFF.